This is a list of T cell receptor beta chains from one sample in a study of Ad26.COV2.S vaccination and SARS-CoV-2 variants. Method: immunoSEQ multiplex PCR; TCRdb's copy keeps in-frame clones and lacks some. The table records 500,000 or so clones, around 90% of them present only once. The specimen was peripheral blood, collected in a trial of Ad26.COV2.S vaccine versus placebo. The receptors come from a person between 18 and 60 years old who received the Ad26.COV2.S COVID-19 vaccine or a placebo. CDR3s include the opening cysteine and the closing phenylalanine or tryptophan. The D gene is left open where the match is weak. Some rows have no size entry. The others give once, few or many, or a class for an expanded clone.

d_call: -; j_call: TRBJ2-7; v_call: TRBV5-1; clone_size: -; cdr3_nt: TGCGCCAGCAGCTTGGGGCTAGGGAACGAGCAGTACTTC; cdr3_aa: CASSLGLGNEQYF
d_call: TRBD2; j_call: TRBJ2-1; v_call: TRBV6-6; clone_size: -; cdr3_nt: TGTGCCAGCAGTGGGAGCGGGGGGCTTAATGAGCAGTTCTTC; cdr3_aa: CASSGSGGLNEQFF
d_call: -; j_call: TRBJ2-1; v_call: TRBV9; clone_size: -; cdr3_nt: TGTGCCAGCAGCCTGACCGGGACCCCTACTGATGAGCAGTTCTTC; cdr3_aa: CASSLTGTPTDEQFF
d_call: -; j_call: TRBJ2-5; v_call: TRBV27; clone_size: -; cdr3_nt: TGTGCCAGCAGTAGAATCTGGGCCAACAGTGGGGAGACCCAGTACTTC; cdr3_aa: CASSRIWANSGETQYF
d_call: -; j_call: TRBJ1-2; v_call: TRBV5-6; clone_size: -; cdr3_nt: TGTGCCAGCACCGTTTACAGGGATTCCAACTATGGCTACACCTTC; cdr3_aa: CASTVYRDSNYGYTF
d_call: -; j_call: TRBJ2-1; v_call: TRBV7-9; clone_size: once; cdr3_nt: TGTGCCAGCAGCCCCCCGGGACTCCTCAGAGGGAATGAGCAGTTCTTC; cdr3_aa: CASSPPGLLRGNEQFF
d_call: TRBD1; j_call: TRBJ2-7; v_call: TRBV6-5; clone_size: once; cdr3_nt: TGTGCCAGCACCGCCGCAACAGGGGTCGGCGAGCAGTACTTC; cdr3_aa: CASTAATGVGEQYF
d_call: TRBD1; j_call: TRBJ1-6; v_call: TRBV10-1; clone_size: few; cdr3_nt: TGCGCCAGACACACCGGGACAGGGGCCCGACCCTATAATTCACCCCTCCACTTT; cdr3_aa: CARHTGTGARPYNSPLHF
d_call: -; j_call: TRBJ2-1; v_call: TRBV24-1; clone_size: -; cdr3_nt: TGTGCCTCTGGGGCCGGGACAAAATCCTACAATGAGCAGTTCTTC; cdr3_aa: CASGAGTKSYNEQFF
d_call: -; j_call: TRBJ1-1; v_call: TRBV19; clone_size: -; cdr3_nt: TGTGCCAGTAGTATATTTTCGGGGAACACTGAAGCTTTCTTT; cdr3_aa: CASSIFSGNTEAFF
d_call: TRBD1; j_call: TRBJ2-7; v_call: TRBV9; clone_size: -; cdr3_nt: TGTGCCAGCAGCGCCGGAGCCGGGACAGGGGGGCGCGAGCAGTACTTC; cdr3_aa: CASSAGAGTGGREQYF
d_call: TRBD2; j_call: TRBJ2-1; v_call: TRBV3-1/TRBV3-2; clone_size: few; cdr3_nt: TGTGCCAGCAGCCACTTGATAAGGACTAGCGGGAGGTTGGGGAATGAGCAGTTCTTC; cdr3_aa: CASSHLIRTSGRLGNEQFF
d_call: TRBD1; j_call: TRBJ2-7; v_call: TRBV4-2; clone_size: -; cdr3_nt: TGTGCCAGCAGCCAAGCTCTGGGACAGGGGAGGGAGCAGTACTTC; cdr3_aa: CASSQALGQGREQYF
d_call: -; j_call: TRBJ2-2; v_call: TRBV9; clone_size: once; cdr3_nt: TGTGCCAGCAGCGTAGACGTGAACACCGGGGAGCTGTTTTTT; cdr3_aa: CASSVDVNTGELFF
d_call: -; j_call: TRBJ2-5; v_call: TRBV2; clone_size: -; cdr3_nt: TGTGCCAGCTCCGGAAGGCGAGGGGTGGAGGAGACCCAGTACTTC; cdr3_aa: CASSGRRGVEETQYF
d_call: -; j_call: TRBJ1-2; v_call: TRBV9; clone_size: -; cdr3_nt: TGTGCCAGCAGCGTAGCGTTGGGGCTCGATGGCTACACCTTC; cdr3_aa: CASSVALGLDGYTF
d_call: -; j_call: TRBJ1-3; v_call: TRBV2; clone_size: few; cdr3_nt: TGTGCCAGCAGCCGAGAGGGGGGCGTCAACACCATATATTTT; cdr3_aa: CASSREGGVNTIYF
d_call: -; j_call: TRBJ2-1; v_call: TRBV27; clone_size: -; cdr3_nt: TGTGCCAGCAGTTTCTTAGGTGGTGAGCAGTTCTTC; cdr3_aa: CASSFLGGEQFF
d_call: -; j_call: TRBJ1-2; v_call: TRBV3-1/TRBV3-2; clone_size: once; cdr3_nt: TGTGCCAGCAGCCAAGATATTTTAGGGGGGTTCTATGGCTACACCTTC; cdr3_aa: CASSQDILGGFYGYTF
d_call: -; j_call: TRBJ2-7; v_call: TRBV27; clone_size: -; cdr3_nt: TGTGCCAGCAGTTCCAACAGGATCCGGGGCTACGAGCAGTACTTC; cdr3_aa: CASSSNRIRGYEQYF
d_call: -; j_call: TRBJ1-6; v_call: TRBV30; clone_size: once; cdr3_nt: TGTGCCTGGAGTCCACTCGGGCCCAGTTCACCCCTCCACTTT; cdr3_aa: CAWSPLGPSSPLHF
d_call: -; j_call: TRBJ1-3; v_call: TRBV9; clone_size: -; cdr3_nt: TGTGCCAGCAGCGTAGCCCCCTCCGGCCGCTCTGGAAACACCATATATTTT; cdr3_aa: CASSVAPSGRSGNTIYF
d_call: -; j_call: TRBJ1-1; v_call: TRBV20-1; clone_size: -; cdr3_nt: TGCAGTGCTAGTACAGGATACACTGAAGCTTTCTTT; cdr3_aa: CSASTGYTEAFF
d_call: TRBD1; j_call: TRBJ1-2; v_call: TRBV5-6; clone_size: few; cdr3_nt: TGTGCCAGCAGCTTGGTTACAGGGGGCAGTGGCTACACCTTC; cdr3_aa: CASSLVTGGSGYTF
d_call: -; j_call: TRBJ1-6; v_call: TRBV2; clone_size: -; cdr3_nt: TGTGCCAGCAACCCGAGGGGGGACTCCTATAATTCACCCCTCCACTTT; cdr3_aa: CASNPRGDSYNSPLHF